A selection of T cell receptor beta chains follows, all from one sample in a study of cytomegalovirus exposure and HLA in healthy donors. Libraries were prepared by immunoSEQ multiplex PCR; TCRdb keeps only in-frame clonotypes and omits some of them. The profile shows about 180,000 clones, around four fifths of them singletons. The material sequenced was PBMCs. The source is a boy aged 2 to 9 in good health and CMV-seronegative. CDR3s include the opening cysteine and the closing phenylalanine or tryptophan. Each record gives: clone size, CDR3 length, V gene, D gene, J gene, CDR3 DNA, CDR3 protein. A D gene is named only where the DNA matches it firmly. Clone sizes are given selectively: once, few, many, or a class where the clone is expanded.

NA	15	TRBV4-3	TRBD1	TRBJ1-1	TGCGCCAGCAGCCAAGAAAACAGGGGGTTCACTGAAGCTTTCTTT	CASSQENRGFTEAFF
NA	14	TRBV19	TRBD1	TRBJ2-1	TGTGCCAGTTCGAGACCGGGACAGTTTAATGAGCAGTTCTTC	CASSRPGQFNEQFF
NA	14	TRBV19	NA	TRBJ2-5	TGTGCCAGTAGTATTGAGTCCGGACTAGAGACCCAGTACTTC	CASSIESGLETQYF
NA	15	TRBV7-8	TRBD1	TRBJ2-2	TGTGCCAGCAGCCGAGGGGGCCTCGGGACCGGGGAGCTGTTTTTT	CASSRGGLGTGELFF
NA	14	TRBV7-2	TRBD1	TRBJ2-5	TGTGCCAGCAGCTTAGCAGGACAGGGTGAGACCCAGTACTTC	CASSLAGQGETQYF
NA	15	TRBV19	TRBD1	TRBJ1-5	TGTGCCAGTAGATCCCAGGGGGCGAGCAATCAGCCCCAGCATTTT	CASRSQGASNQPQHF
NA	16	TRBV12-5	TRBD2	TRBJ2-1	TGTGCTAGTGGTCGTATCCTAGCGGAAACCTACAATGAGCAGTTCTTC	CASGRILAETYNEQFF
NA	16	TRBV2	TRBD2	TRBJ2-1	TGTGCCAGCAGTGCCGGGACTAGCGGATATTACAATGAGCAGTTCTTC	CASSAGTSGYYNEQFF
NA	17	TRBV5-1	NA	TRBJ2-3	TGCGCCAGCAGCTTGCCTAATCTGGGAGCGGCCACAGATACGCAGTATTTT	CASSLPNLGAATDTQYF
NA	12	TRBV30	NA	TRBJ1-2	TGTGGTTGGACCCGGAGGAACTATGGCTACACCTTC	CGWTRRNYGYTF
NA	20	TRBV9	NA	TRBJ2-3	TGTGCCAGCAGCGCCCCGGTGAGAACACGAGAACCCCTAGGCACAGATACGCAGTATTTT	CASSAPVRTREPLGTDTQYF
NA	15	TRBV15	NA	TRBJ1-5	TGTGCCACCAGCAGATCTGACACTAGCGGGCAGCCCCAGCATTTT	CATSRSDTSGQPQHF
NA	12	TRBV4-2	NA	TRBJ1-2	TGTGCCAGCAGGCGAGCCGTCGGTGGCTACACCTTC	CASRRAVGGYTF
few	14	TRBV5-6	NA	TRBJ2-5	TGTGCCAGCAGCTTGGGGGCAGGGCAGGAGACCCAGTACTTC	CASSLGAGQETQYF
NA	14	TRBV14	NA	TRBJ2-7	TGTGCCAGCAGCCAATTTCGCGGGGTCTACGAGCAGTACTTC	CASSQFRGVYEQYF
few	14	TRBV27	TRBD1	TRBJ1-1	TGTGCCAGCAGTCGACAGGGAAGGAACACTGAAGCTTTCTTT	CASSRQGRNTEAFF
NA	11	TRBV30	NA	TRBJ2-7	TGTGCCTGGAGAAGGGGGTACGAGCAGTACTTC	CAWRRGYEQYF
NA	14	TRBV4-3	NA	TRBJ1-2	TGCGCCAGCAGCCCCGCCCGGGGGGTCTATGGCTACACCTTC	CASSPARGVYGYTF
NA	14	TRBV2	NA	TRBJ2-6	TGTGCCAGCAGAACAGGGCCCGGGGCCAACGTCCTGACTTTC	CASRTGPGANVLTF
few	15	TRBV5-8	TRBD2	TRBJ2-5	TGTGCCAGCAGCTTTGGACTAGCGGGGGGAGAGACCCAGTACTTC	CASSFGLAGGETQYF
NA	17	TRBV2	NA	TRBJ2-7	TGTGCCAGCAGTGAAGCGCTTCAGGAGGGAACGACGGAAGAGCAGTACTTC	CASSEALQEGTTEEQYF
NA	15	TRBV5-1	TRBD2	TRBJ2-1	TGCGCCAGCAGCCCCAGACTAGCGGGAGAAAATGAGCAGTTCTTC	CASSPRLAGENEQFF
NA	18	TRBV19	TRBD2	TRBJ2-7	TGTGCCAGTAGTCCCCGTAACCTTATTAGCGGGAGATCCAACGAGCAGTACTTC	CASSPRNLISGRSNEQYF
NA	17	TRBV5-1	TRBD1	TRBJ1-1	TGCGCCAGCAGCCACCTAGAAACAGGGGTTGGAGCCACTGAAGCTTTCTTT	CASSHLETGVGATEAFF
NA	15	TRBV10-3	NA	TRBJ1-2	TGTGCCATCAGTGTTTTAGGCGGGACCAGCTATGGCTACACCTTC	CAISVLGGTSYGYTF
NA	14	TRBV5-1	NA	TRBJ1-2	TGCGCCAGCAGCTTGGCCGGGAACAGCTATGGCTACACCTTC	CASSLAGNSYGYTF
NA	14	TRBV29-1	NA	TRBJ1-3	TGCAGCGCCAATGGGGGGAGCACTGGAAACACCATATATTTT	CSANGGSTGNTIYF
NA	16	TRBV7-2	NA	TRBJ2-3	TGTGCCAGCAGCTTAAGGCGGGGGCGAGGGACAGATACGCAGTATTTT	CASSLRRGRGTDTQYF
NA	17	TRBV2	TRBD2	TRBJ2-7	TGTGCCAGCAGTGAGGGTTTGTCACTAGCGGGGACCTACGAGCAGTACTTC	CASSEGLSLAGTYEQYF
once	16	TRBV25-1	TRBD2	TRBJ2-5	TGTGCCAGCAGGGTAACTAGCGGGAAGGCGCAAGAGACCCAGTACTTC	CASRVTSGKAQETQYF
NA	14	TRBV4-2	NA	TRBJ2-3	TGTGCCAGCAGCCGGGCAGGGGAAACAGATACGCAGTATTTT	CASSRAGETDTQYF
NA	13	TRBV9	TRBD1	TRBJ1-2	TGTGCCAGCTCAACAGGGGGCCTCTATGGCTACACCTTC	CASSTGGLYGYTF
NA	15	TRBV9	TRBD1	TRBJ1-2	TGTGCCAGCAGCTTGCGACAGGGGGTTAACTATGGCTACACCTTC	CASSLRQGVNYGYTF
NA	15	TRBV29-1	TRBD2	TRBJ2-1	TGCAGCGTTACTAGCTTTGGGGGAGGGATCAATGAGCAGTTCTTC	CSVTSFGGGINEQFF
NA	15	TRBV7-9	TRBD1	TRBJ2-7	TGTGCCAGCAGCCCTGGGACAGGGAGGTCCTACGAGCAGTACTTC	CASSPGTGRSYEQYF
NA	14	TRBV19	NA	TRBJ1-2	TGTGCCAGTAGTATCAGAGGCCCCGGGGAAGGCTACACCTTC	CASSIRGPGEGYTF
few	14	TRBV19	TRBD1	TRBJ1-5	TGTGCCAGCTCAGACAGGGCCCGTGATGGGCCCCAGCATTTT	CASSDRARDGPQHF
NA	13	TRBV6-5	NA	TRBJ2-3	TGTGCCAGCAGCCGAGGGAAGACAGATACGCAGTATTTT	CASSRGKTDTQYF
few	15	TRBV4-3	NA	TRBJ1-2	TGCGCCAGCAGCCACCGACGGACAGATGCCTATGGCTACACCTTC	CASSHRRTDAYGYTF
few	14	TRBV6-5	TRBD1	TRBJ2-2	TGTGCCAGCAGATACGACAGGGACCTCGGGGAGCTGTTTTTT	CASRYDRDLGELFF
NA	12	TRBV10-2	NA	TRBJ1-2	TGCGCCAGCAGTGAAAATCGTAATGGCTACACCTTC	CASSENRNGYTF